The rows below give T cell receptor beta chains drawn from one sample of a study of early T cells in non-severe SARS-CoV-2 infection. One entry per CDR3 protein, called by TCRdb with MiXCR from the 5' RACE reads. Seen here are under 85,000 distinct CDR3 sequences, 10% to 15% observed once, and the top ten hold about 1.1%. The sample was whole blood. Receptors originate from an adult who was a healthcare worker with PCR-confirmed SARS-CoV-2 infection or an uninfected control (not recorded which). The CDR3 runs from the conserved cysteine through the conserved F or W. D genes are given only for firm matches. Some rows have no size entry. The others give once, few or many, or a class for an expanded clone.

>TRBD1|TRBJ2-1|many|TRBV14
TGTGCCAGCAGCCCTCGCAGGGGGCGGTCCTACAATGAGCAGTTCTTC
CASSPRRGRSYNEQFF
>TRBD2|TRBJ2-5|few|TRBV24-1
TGTGCCACCAGTGATCACGGGACTAGCGGCCTCCAAGAGACCCAGTACTTC
CATSDHGTSGLQETQYF
>NA|TRBJ1-5|many|TRBV6-2/TRBV6-3
TGTGCCAGCAGCGGACAAAGCAATCAGCCCCAGCATTTT
CASSGQSNQPQHF
>TRBD1|TRBJ1-1|NA|TRBV11-2
TGTGCCAGCAGCCCCGGACAGGGGAGAAGGAACACTGAAGCTTTCTTT
CASSPGQGRRNTEAFF
>NA|TRBJ2-7|NA|TRBV28
TGTGCCAGCAGTTCGGGACAACAACTTTGGTACTTC
CASSSGQQLWYF
>NA|TRBJ2-6|NA|TRBV12-3/TRBV12-4
TGTGCCAGCGGGGGCGCTTATGGGGCCAACGTCCTGACTTTC
CASGGAYGANVLTF
>NA|TRBJ1-3|many|TRBV14
TGTGCCAGCTCTAAAAGAAAAATGCAGGCACCTGCTGGAAACACCATATATTTT
CASSKRKMQAPAGNTIYF
>NA|TRBJ2-7|NA|TRBV20-1
TGCAGTGCTAGAGCCGTGGAGACAGGTGCAACCGAGCAGTACTTC
CSARAVETGATEQYF
>TRBD1|TRBJ1-5|many|TRBV19
TGTGCCAGTACCCTGGGGCCCGACAGGGGCAATCAGCCCCAGCATTTT
CASTLGPDRGNQPQHF
>TRBD1|TRBJ1-4|NA|TRBV2
TGTGCCAGCAGCAGGGACAGGGACCGGGAAAAACTGTTTTTT
CASSRDRDREKLFF
>TRBD2|TRBJ2-3|few|TRBV29-1
TGCAGCGTTGAGGGGACTAGCGGGGCCTCCACAGATACGCAGTATTTT
CSVEGTSGASTDTQYF
>NA|TRBJ1-2|many|TRBV20-1
TGCAGTGCTAGAGTTTCGGGGGCCGGCTATGGCTACACCTTC
CSARVSGAGYGYTF
>NA|TRBJ2-1|many|TRBV28
TGTGCCAGCAGTGAGGGGGTTCCTCTGTTCTTC
CASSEGVPLFF
>TRBD1|TRBJ2-2|NA|TRBV7-9
TGTGCCAGCAGCAGTCACCGGGACAGGCCAAACACCGGGGAGCTGTTTTTT
CASSSHRDRPNTGELFF
>TRBD2|TRBJ2-4|few|TRBV27
TGTGCCAGCAGTTTCCTTGGACTAGCGGGTGATTTAGCCAAAAACATTCAGTACTTC
CASSFLGLAGDLAKNIQYF
>TRBD2|TRBJ2-5|few|TRBV5-1
TGCGCCAGCTCCGGGACTAGCGGCTGGGAGACCCAGTACTTC
CASSGTSGWETQYF
>TRBD1|TRBJ2-7|NA|TRBV27
TGTGCCAGCAGTGCCTACCTTTTCGGGACAGGAAGCTCCTACGAGCAGTACTTC
CASSAYLFGTGSSYEQYF
>TRBD1|TRBJ1-4|few|TRBV19
TGTGCCAGTAGTAATACCGGGACAGTTAATGAAAAACTGTTTTTT
CASSNTGTVNEKLFF
>TRBD1|TRBJ1-3|NA|TRBV19
TGTGCCAGTAGTATAGGCCGGGACAGGCCAGGAAACACCATATATTTT
CASSIGRDRPGNTIYF
>TRBD1|TRBJ2-7|many|TRBV13
TGTGCCAGCAGCACCCGGACAGGATCCTACGAGCAGTACTTC
CASSTRTGSYEQYF
>NA|TRBJ2-1|once|TRBV12-3/TRBV12-4
TGTGCCAGCAGTTTAGGGGCACTCCAACATGAGCAGTTCTTC
CASSLGALQHEQFF
>TRBD1|TRBJ2-2|NA|TRBV4-3
TGCGCCAGCAGCCAACCCCCTCAGGGGGATCCCGGGGAGCTGTTTTTT
CASSQPPQGDPGELFF
>NA|TRBJ2-7|NA|TRBV20-1
TGCAGTGCCTGGGGTTCCTACGAGCAGTACTTC
CSAWGSYEQYF
>TRBD1|TRBJ2-7|few|TRBV7-8
TGTGCCAGCAGCCTTGGGACAGGGGCATTCGGCGGGAACTACGAGCAGTACTTC
CASSLGTGAFGGNYEQYF
>NA|TRBJ1-2|NA|TRBV6-5
TGTGCCAGCAGCCCCTTGACCTCTAACTATGGCTACACCTTC
CASSPLTSNYGYTF
>TRBD1|TRBJ1-2|many|TRBV7-2
TGTGCCAGCAGCTCCCGACAGGGTTTAGATGGCTACACCTTC
CASSSRQGLDGYTF
>NA|TRBJ2-4|many|TRBV11-2
TGTGCCAGCAGCTTAGATCGCGAGGGAAGTAACATTCAGTACTTC
CASSLDREGSNIQYF
>NA|TRBJ1-1|NA|TRBV29-1
TGCAGCGTAAACAGGGTCGCCTCCCCTGAAGCTTTCTTT
CSVNRVASPEAFF
>NA|TRBJ1-2|many|TRBV19
TGTGCCAGTAGTCCGCGTACGACCTATGGCTACACCTTC
CASSPRTTYGYTF
>NA|TRBJ2-7|many|TRBV29-1
TGCAGCGGTGGGGAGATCGGCGAGCAGTACTTC
CSGGEIGEQYF
>NA|TRBJ1-2|NA|TRBV20-1
TGCAGTGCTAGAGGCCTAGACTATGGCTACACCTTC
CSARGLDYGYTF
>NA|TRBJ2-1|few|TRBV6-2/TRBV6-3
TGTGCCGTGTCTAGGGGGGTTGAGCAGTTCTTC
CAVSRGVEQFF
>TRBD1|TRBJ2-2|many|TRBV5-4
TGTGCCAGCAGCCCCGGGACAGGGGGTCGTAACGGGGAGCTGTTTTTT
CASSPGTGGRNGELFF
>NA|TRBJ2-3|NA|TRBV5-1
TGCGCCAGCAGAACTTGGGGGAAGGATACGCAGTATTTT
CASRTWGKDTQYF
>TRBD2|TRBJ2-3|NA|TRBV10-3
TGTGCCATCAGTGGGGTAGCGGGAGAGACGGATACGCAGTATTTT
CAISGVAGETDTQYF
>NA|TRBJ2-4|few|TRBV28
TGTGCCAGCACCCCACAGGGTAACATTCAGTACTTC
CASTPQGNIQYF
>NA|TRBJ2-2|NA|TRBV5-5
TGTGCCAGTCGGTCTCCGGGGGACTTCCCCGGGGAGCTGTTTTTT
CASRSPGDFPGELFF
>NA|TRBJ2-6|many|TRBV28
TGTGCCAGCAGTTTACAGGTCTCTGGGGCCAACGTCCTGACTTTC
CASSLQVSGANVLTF
>NA|TRBJ2-4|few|TRBV5-1
TGCGCCAGCAGCTTCGAAGATAGAAAGGGGTATCAGTACTTC
CASSFEDRKGYQYF
>NA|TRBJ1-1|many|TRBV29-1
TGCAGCGTTGTTAGTGGGAACACTGAAGCTTTCTTT
CSVVSGNTEAFF
>NA|TRBJ1-1|few|TRBV5-6
TGTGCCAGCAGCTTAGGGGTTTTGGGCACTGAAGCTTTCTTT
CASSLGVLGTEAFF
>TRBD2|TRBJ2-3|few|TRBV19
TGTGCCAGTAGTTCACTTGGACTAGCGGGGGGCGCCACAGATACGCAGTATTTT
CASSSLGLAGGATDTQYF
>TRBD2|TRBJ2-2|NA|TRBV7-2
TGTGCCAGCAGCTTAATGGCGGGGGGGCCGAAGGAGCTGTTTTTT
CASSLMAGGPKELFF
>NA|TRBJ2-2|NA|TRBV20-1
TGCAGTGCTCAGGACACCCAGAACACCGGGGAGCTGTTTTTT
CSAQDTQNTGELFF
>NA|TRBJ1-6|NA|TRBV7-2
TGTGCCAGCAGCTCGCAGCAAAGCTCCTATAATTCACCCCTCCACTTT
CASSSQQSSYNSPLHF
>NA|TRBJ1-1|NA|TRBV29-1
TGCAGCGTCGCTGACATGGGGACTGAAGCTTTCTTT
CSVADMGTEAFF
>TRBD1|TRBJ2-7|NA|TRBV5-4
TGTGCCAGCAGCTTGAGGGGACAGGGAAGGAACGAGCAGTACTTC
CASSLRGQGRNEQYF
>TRBD1|TRBJ2-2|NA|TRBV12-3/TRBV12-4
TGTGCCAGCAGCCATCAGGGGGCAGTCGGGGAGCTGTTTTTT
CASSHQGAVGELFF
>TRBD1|TRBJ2-7|NA|TRBV7-2
TGTGCCAGCAGCTCCTTGGGACAGCCCTCCTACGAGCAGTACTTC
CASSSLGQPSYEQYF
>TRBD1|TRBJ2-7|many|TRBV30
TGTGCCTATACCCGGGACAGGGGGTCCCGGGAGCAGTACTTC
CAYTRDRGSREQYF
>NA|TRBJ2-7|many|TRBV6-2/TRBV6-3
TGTGCCAGCAGTACGGGATTCTACGAGCAGTACTTC
CASSTGFYEQYF
>NA|TRBJ2-1|NA|TRBV30
TGTGCCTGGAGTGTAGCCCTAGGGTTTGGTGAGCAGTTCTTC
CAWSVALGFGEQFF
>TRBD2|TRBJ2-7|NA|TRBV3-1
TGTGCCAGCAGCCAAGGACTAGCGAGCTCCTACGAGCAGTACTTC
CASSQGLASSYEQYF
>NA|TRBJ2-3|many|TRBV6-5
TGTGCCAGCAGTTACTCGCCGCCGGGCTCAGGGGCAGATACGCAGTATTTT
CASSYSPPGSGADTQYF
>NA|TRBJ1-1|NA|TRBV11-2
TGTGCCAGCAGCTTCAAGACATTTGGTGACACTGAAGCTTTCTTT
CASSFKTFGDTEAFF
>TRBD2|TRBJ2-2|NA|TRBV28
TGTGCCAGCAGACATGGACTAGCGGCGAACACCGGGGAGCTGTTTTTT
CASRHGLAANTGELFF
>NA|TRBJ1-5|few|TRBV6-5
TGTGCCAGCAGTACGCTACGATACAATCAGCCCCAGCATTTT
CASSTLRYNQPQHF
>TRBD2|TRBJ2-1|once|TRBV28
TGTGCCAGCAGTTTACTAGCGGGAGCCTCCTACAATGAGCAGTTCTTC
CASSLLAGASYNEQFF
>NA|TRBJ1-3|few|TRBV4-1
TGCGCCAGCAGCCAAGATTTTTCCGGAACCGGGACGACCCTCTCTGGAAACACCATATATTTT
CASSQDFSGTGTTLSGNTIYF
>NA|TRBJ1-6|many|TRBV12-3/TRBV12-4
TGTGCCAGCAGCGGTCAAGGGAGCCGTTCACCCCTCCACTTT
CASSGQGSRSPLHF